This TCR beta chain was sequenced for a study of T cell changes during pregnancy in multiple sclerosis. Clones were read by immunoSEQ multiplex PCR, and TCRdb kept only the in-frame ones, dropping some. The repertoire holds 55,000 to 70,000 clones, with 93% as singletons. Germline trimming cut 7 bases from V and 8 bases from J; bases unmatched to any gene: 12. The germline V gene has CDR1 MNHNS and CDR2 SASEGT. The CDR3 sequence is 15 residues long. Specimen: peripheral blood, collected after pregnancy. The chain recombines TRBV6-1 with TRBJ2-1, with 9 bases aligning to TRBD2. The source is a female donor with multiple sclerosis, enrolled in a pregnancy study. The CDR3 DNA reads as TGTGCCAGCACCCCGATTAGCGGGAGTCGCTATGAGCAGTTCTTC. Encoded protein: CASTPISGSRYEQFF.